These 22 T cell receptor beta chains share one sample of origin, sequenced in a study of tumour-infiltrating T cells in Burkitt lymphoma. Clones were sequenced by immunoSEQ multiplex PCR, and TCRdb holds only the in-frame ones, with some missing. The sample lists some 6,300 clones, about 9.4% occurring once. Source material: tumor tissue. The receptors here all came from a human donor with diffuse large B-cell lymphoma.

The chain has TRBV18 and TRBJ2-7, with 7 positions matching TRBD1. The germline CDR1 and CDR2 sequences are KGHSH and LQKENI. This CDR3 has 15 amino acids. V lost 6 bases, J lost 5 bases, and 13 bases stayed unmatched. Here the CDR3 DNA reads TGTGCCAGCTCCAGGACAGGAAACGCCCGTGACGAGCAGTACTTC. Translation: CASSRTGNARDEQYF.

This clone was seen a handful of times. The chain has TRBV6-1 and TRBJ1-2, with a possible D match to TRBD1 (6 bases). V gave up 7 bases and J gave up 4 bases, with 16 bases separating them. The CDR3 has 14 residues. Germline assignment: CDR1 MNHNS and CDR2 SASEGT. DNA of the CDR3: TGTGCCAGCATACCGCCAGGGGCCAGCTATGGCTACACCTTC. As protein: CASIPPGASYGYTF.

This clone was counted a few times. CDR3 protein: CASSPEGGRQGAHTGELFF. Here the CDR3 DNA reads TGTGCCAGCAGCCCAGAGGGGGGTCGACAGGGGGCGCACACCGGGGAGCTGTTTTTT. The V and J genes are TRBV9 and TRBJ2-2, with 10 positions matching TRBD1. In germline, CDR1 is SGDLS, CDR2 YYNGEE. With V trimmed by 4 bases and J by 3 bases, 15 bases remained unmatched. The CDR3 contains 19 residues.

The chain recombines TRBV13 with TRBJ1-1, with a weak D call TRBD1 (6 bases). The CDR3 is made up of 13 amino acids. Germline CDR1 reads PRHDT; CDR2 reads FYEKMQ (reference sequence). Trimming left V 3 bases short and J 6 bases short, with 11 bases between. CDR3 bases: TGTGCCAGCAGCTTCGGAGGGGGACCTGAAGCTTTCTTT. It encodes CASSFGGGPEAFF.

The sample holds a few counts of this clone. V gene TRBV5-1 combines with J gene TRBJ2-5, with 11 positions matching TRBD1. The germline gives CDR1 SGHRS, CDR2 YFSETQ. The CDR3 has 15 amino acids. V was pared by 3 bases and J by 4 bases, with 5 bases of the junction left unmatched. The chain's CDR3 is CASSSAGTGGETQYF. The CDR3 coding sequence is TGCGCCAGCAGCTCAGCCGGGACAGGGGGAGAGACCCAGTACTTC.

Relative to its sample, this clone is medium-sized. CDR3 region: CASSLAGVRGYTF. CDR3 DNA: TGTGCCAGCAGCTTAGCAGGGGTTCGGGGCTACACCTTC. The V gene is TRBV7-8, the J gene TRBJ1-2; tentative D call: TRBD1 (5 bases). Germline CDR1 SGHVS, CDR2 FQNEAQ. V lost 0 bases and J 8 bases, leaving 10 bases between the germline ends. The CDR3 extends over 13 amino acids.

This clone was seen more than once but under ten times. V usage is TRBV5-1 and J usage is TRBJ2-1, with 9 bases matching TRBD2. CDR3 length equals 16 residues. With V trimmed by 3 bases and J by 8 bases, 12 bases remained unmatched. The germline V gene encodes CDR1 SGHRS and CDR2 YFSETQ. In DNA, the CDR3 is TGCGCCAGCAGCTCCTTGGTGCGGGGGGGCGGAGATGAGCAGTTCTTC. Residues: CASSSLVRGGGDEQFF.

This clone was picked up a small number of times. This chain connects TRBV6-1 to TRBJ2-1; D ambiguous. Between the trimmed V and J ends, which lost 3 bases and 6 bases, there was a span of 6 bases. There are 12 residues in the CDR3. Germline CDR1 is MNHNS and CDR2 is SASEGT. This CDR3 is CASSESFNEQFF. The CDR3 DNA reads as TGTGCCAGCAGTGAGAGTTTCAATGAGCAGTTCTTC.

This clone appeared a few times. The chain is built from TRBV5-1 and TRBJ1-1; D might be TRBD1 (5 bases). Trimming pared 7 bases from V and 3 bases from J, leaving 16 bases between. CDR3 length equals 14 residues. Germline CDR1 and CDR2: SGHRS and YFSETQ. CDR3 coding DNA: TGCGCCAGCGGTCGTGGGGGGGATGACACTGAAGCTTTCTTT. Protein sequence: CASGRGGDDTEAFF.

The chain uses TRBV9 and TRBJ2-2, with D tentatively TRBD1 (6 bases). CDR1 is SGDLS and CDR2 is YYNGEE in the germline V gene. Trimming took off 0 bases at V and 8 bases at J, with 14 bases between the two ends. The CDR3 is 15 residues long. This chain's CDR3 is CASSVARTVGGELFF. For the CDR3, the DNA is TGTGCCAGCAGCGTAGCCCGGACAGTCGGTGGGGAGCTGTTTTTT.

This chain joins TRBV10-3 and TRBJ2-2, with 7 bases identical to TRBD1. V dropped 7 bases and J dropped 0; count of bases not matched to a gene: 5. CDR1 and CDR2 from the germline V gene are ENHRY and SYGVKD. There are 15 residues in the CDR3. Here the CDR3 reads CAITRTGPNTGELFF. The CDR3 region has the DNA TGTGCCATCACCAGGACAGGCCCGAACACCGGGGAGCTGTTTTTT.

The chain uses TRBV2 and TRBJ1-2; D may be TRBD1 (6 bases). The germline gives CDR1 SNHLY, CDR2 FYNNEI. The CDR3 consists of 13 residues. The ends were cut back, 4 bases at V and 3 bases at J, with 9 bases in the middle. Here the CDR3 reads CASSARTDYGYTF. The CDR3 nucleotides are TGTGCCAGCAGTGCCCGGACAGACTATGGCTACACCTTC. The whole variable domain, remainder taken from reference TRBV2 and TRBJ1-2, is EPEVTQTPSHQVTQMGQEVILRCVPISNHLYFYWYRQILGQKVEFLVSFYNNEISEKSEIFDDQFSVERPDGSNFTLKIRSTKLEDSAMYFCASSARTDYGYTFGSGTRLTVV.

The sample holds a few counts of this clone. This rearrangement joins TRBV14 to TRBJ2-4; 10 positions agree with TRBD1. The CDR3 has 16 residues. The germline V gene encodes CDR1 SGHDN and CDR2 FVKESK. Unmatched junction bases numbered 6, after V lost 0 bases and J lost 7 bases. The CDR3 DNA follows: TGTGCCAGCAGCCAAGAGTGGACAGGGGGGTTCAACATTCAGTACTTC. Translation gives CASSQEWTGGFNIQYF.

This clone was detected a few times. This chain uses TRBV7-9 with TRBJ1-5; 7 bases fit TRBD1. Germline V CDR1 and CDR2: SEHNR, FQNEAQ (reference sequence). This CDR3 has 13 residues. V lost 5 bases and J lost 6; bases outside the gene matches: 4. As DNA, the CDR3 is TGTGCCAGCAGCCCCGACAGGGTTCAGCCCCAGCATTTT. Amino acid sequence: CASSPDRVQPQHF.

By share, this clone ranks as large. The CDR3 here is CASSPFFGDEQFF. Written as DNA, the CDR3 is TGTGCCAGCAGCCCGTTCTTTGGAGATGAGCAGTTCTTC. The genes are TRBV7-6 and TRBJ2-1; D gene unclear. V lost 5 bases, J lost 8 bases, and 13 bases lay in between. Per germline, CDR1 SGHVS and CDR2 FNYEAQ. CDR3 length equals 13 residues.

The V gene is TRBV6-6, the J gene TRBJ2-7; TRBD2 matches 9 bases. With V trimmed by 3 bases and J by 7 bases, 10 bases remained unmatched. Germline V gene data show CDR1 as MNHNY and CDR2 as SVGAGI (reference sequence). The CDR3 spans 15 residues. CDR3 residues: CASSYGAGGLGEQYF. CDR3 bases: TGTGCCAGCAGTTATGGGGCGGGGGGGCTAGGGGAGCAGTACTTC.

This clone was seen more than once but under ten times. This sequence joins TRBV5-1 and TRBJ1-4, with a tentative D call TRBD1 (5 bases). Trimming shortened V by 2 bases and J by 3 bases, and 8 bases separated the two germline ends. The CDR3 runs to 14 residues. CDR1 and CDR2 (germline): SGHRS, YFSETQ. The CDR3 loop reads CASSFKGPNEKLFF. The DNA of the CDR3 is TGCGCCAGCAGCTTCAAGGGACCTAATGAAAAACTGTTTTTT.

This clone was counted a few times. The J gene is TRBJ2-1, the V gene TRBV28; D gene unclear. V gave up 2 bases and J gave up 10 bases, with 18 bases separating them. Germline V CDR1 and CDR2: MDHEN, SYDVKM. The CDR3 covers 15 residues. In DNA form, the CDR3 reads TGTGCCAGCAGTTTAGGGTTCTGGGAAGTTAGGGAGCAGTTCTTC. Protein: CASSLGFWEVREQFF.

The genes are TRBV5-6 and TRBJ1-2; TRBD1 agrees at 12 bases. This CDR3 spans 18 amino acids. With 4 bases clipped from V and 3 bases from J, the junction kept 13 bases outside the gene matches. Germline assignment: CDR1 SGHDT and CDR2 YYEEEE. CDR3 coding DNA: TGTGCCAGCAGCGGGACCGGGACAGGGGGCCGTGTGGACTATGGCTACACCTTC. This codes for CASSGTGTGGRVDYGYTF.

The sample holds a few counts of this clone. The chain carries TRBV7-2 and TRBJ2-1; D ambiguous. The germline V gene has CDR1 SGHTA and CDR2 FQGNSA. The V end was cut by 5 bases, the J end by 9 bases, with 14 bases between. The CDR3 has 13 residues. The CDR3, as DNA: TGTGCCAGCAGCCCTGGACCCTCGGGTGAGCAGTTCTTC. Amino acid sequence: CASSPGPSGEQFF.

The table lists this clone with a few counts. The CDR3, as DNA: TGTGCCAGCAGCACCACGGAGAACACCGGGGAGCTGTTTTTT. Translation gives CASSTTENTGELFF. This chain uses TRBV5-6 with TRBJ2-2, with D uncertain. Germline values: CDR1 SGHDT, CDR2 YYEEEE. Trimming cost V 4 bases and J 1 base, with 8 bases left between them. The CDR3 length is 14 residues.

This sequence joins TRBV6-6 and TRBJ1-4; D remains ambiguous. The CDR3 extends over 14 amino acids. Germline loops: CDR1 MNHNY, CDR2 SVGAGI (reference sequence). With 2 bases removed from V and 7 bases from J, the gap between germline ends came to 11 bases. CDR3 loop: CASSYIGIGEKLFF. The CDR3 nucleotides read TGTGCCAGCAGTTACATCGGGATTGGTGAAAAACTGTTTTTT.